This TCR beta chain was retrieved from a study of Graves' ophthalmopathy and Graves' hyperthyroidism. This clonotype was picked up many times. Its antigen is not identified. The V and J ends lost 1 base and 2 bases, in that order; junction bases with no gene match: 2. The CDR3 sequence is 15 residues long. Germline CDR1 and CDR2: LGHDT and YNNKEL (reference sequence). The study's findings and limits: Sensitivity of 87.88% and specificity of less than 82% were achieved when a 13-signature model separated ophthalmopathy from stable hyperthyroidism. Detected in blood as well were most expanded thyroid clonotypes with frequency above 0.001.

Amplification of TCR beta CDR3 regions used RNA transcripts. RT-PCR was first run with HTBI primers, then multiplex PCR in a second round. TCRdb analysed the multiplex PCR reads with MiXCR anew, one entry per CDR3 protein. This table has about 170,000 distinct CDR3 sequences, over 35% appearing once. Ophthalmopathy donors' eye disease showed moderate-to-severe activity, CAS of at least 3, NOSPECS of at least 4 and duration under 3 months. Diagnosis used clinical symptoms, serum thyroxine, TRAb, thyroid ultrasound and orbital computed tomography. V usage is TRBV3-1 and J usage is TRBJ1-5, with TRBD1 matching 7 bases. The sequence was collected from a woman between 35 and 50 years old with Graves' ophthalmopathy. What was sequenced was peripheral blood. CDR3 sequence: CASSQGGQGNQPQHF. The CDR3 bases are TGTGCCAGCAGCCAAGGCGGACAGGGCAATCAGCCCCAGCATTTT.